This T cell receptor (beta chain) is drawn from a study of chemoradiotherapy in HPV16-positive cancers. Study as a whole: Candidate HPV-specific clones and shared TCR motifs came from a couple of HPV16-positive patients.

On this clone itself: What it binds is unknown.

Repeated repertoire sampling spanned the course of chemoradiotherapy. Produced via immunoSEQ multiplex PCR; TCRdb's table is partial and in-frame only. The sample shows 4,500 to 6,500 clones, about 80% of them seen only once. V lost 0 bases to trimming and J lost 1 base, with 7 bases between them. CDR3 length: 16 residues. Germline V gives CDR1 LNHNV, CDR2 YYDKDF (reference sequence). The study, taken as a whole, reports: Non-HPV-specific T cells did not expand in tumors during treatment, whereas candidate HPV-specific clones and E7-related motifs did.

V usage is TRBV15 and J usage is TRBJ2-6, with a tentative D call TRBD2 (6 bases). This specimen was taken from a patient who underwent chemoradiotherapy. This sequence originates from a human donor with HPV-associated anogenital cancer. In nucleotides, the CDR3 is TGTGCCACCAGCAGAGATCGGGGGTCTGGGGCCAACGTCCTGACTTTC. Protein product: CATSRDRGSGANVLTF.